This T cell receptor beta chain emerged from a study of vaccination effects on CD4 cells after COVID-19. Study summary: Two-dose BNT162b2 or mRNA-1273 vaccination was given to participants. IL-2 at 10 IU/ml and peptides at about 10 ug/ml were added to cultured PBMC, a few million per well.

Having been cultured for about ten days, the cells underwent CD4+ T cell isolation. Nobody among the vaccine recipients had prior SARS-CoV-2 infection (nucleocapsid antibodies were negative). Findings of the study overall: Small numbers of convalescent patients limited the study. It also lacked early post-infection timepoints.

TCRdb keeps only in-frame clones here, not all; method: immunoSEQ multiplex PCR. This table has 50,000 to 60,000 clones, 60% to 85% appearing once. Comments on this clone: What it binds is unknown.

The sequence was obtained from a human donor who received a COVID-19 vaccine. The material was CD4+ T cells from PBMCs cultured without peptide, obtained before COVID-19 vaccination.

CDR3 residues: CASSTPGAAMNTEAFF. The CDR3, as DNA: TGTGCCAGTAGTACGCCGGGAGCTGCGATGAACACTGAAGCTTTCTTT. V gene TRBV19 combines with J gene TRBJ1-1; D unclear. CDR1 is LNHDA, CDR2 SQIVND, per germline (reference sequence). CDR3 size: 16 residues. V was pared by 4 bases and J by 0 bases, with 15 bases between.